Sequencing of this TCR beta chain was carried out in a study of CD8+ T cells in alopecia areata. Background on the study: The study gave treated patients oral tofacitinib at 5 to 10 mg twice daily.

There are a few counts of this clone. Antigen unknown. Following RNA extraction, reverse transcription yielded cDNA that acted as the sequencing template. Only in-frame clones appear in the TCRdb table, and some are missing; sequencing was by immunoSEQ multiplex PCR. This sample has 120,000 to 150,000 clones, with approximately 80% found just once. Trimming pared 0 bases from V and 3 bases from J, leaving 6 bases between. Germline V lookup: CDR1 SEHNR, CDR2 FQNEAQ (reference sequence). The CDR3 runs to 13 residues. Treatment described: oral pan-JAK inhibitor, 5-10 mg twice daily. Peripheral blood and lesional scalp punch biopsies came from alopecia areata patients. Study conclusions and caveats: Because one nonresponder was included, the link of baseline CD8+ expansion to response is considered uncertain. There were also resident alphabeta T cells of normal skin sequenced in scalp samples.

The rearrangement joins TRBV7-9 to TRBJ2-7; D unclear. The sequence derives from a human donor with alopecia areata. The material was CD8+ T cells sorted from blood, obtained at week 4, from a patient treated with tofacitinib. CDR3: CASSLARSYEQYF. The CDR3 nucleotides are TGTGCCAGCAGCTTAGCTCGCAGCTACGAGCAGTACTTC.